A single sample is the source of the 24 T cell receptor beta chains below, sequenced in a study of technical replicates of blood from several donors. Sequenced by immunoSEQ multiplex PCR; TCRdb stores in-frame clones only, minus some. The data show 50,000 to 65,000 clones, with 80% to 95% seen just once and approximately 4.5% held by the top ten. Source material: PBMCs. These receptor sequences come from a human donor in good health. Some clones in this sample may be carry-over from other donors' samples.

The V call is TRBV2, the J call TRBJ2-7; TRBD2 matches 10 bases. Germline V gives CDR1 SNHLY, CDR2 FYNNEI. V lost 1 base to trimming and J lost 3 bases; unmatched junction nucleotides: 6. The CDR3 has 16 amino acids. The DNA of the CDR3 is TGTGCCAGCAGTGAAGGAGCGGGGGGGCGTTTCTACGAGCAGTACTTC. Translated: CASSEGAGGRFYEQYF.

This chain joins TRBV18 and TRBJ2-7; D unclear. Germline assignment: CDR1 KGHSH and CDR2 LQKENI. V lost 2 bases to trimming and J lost 0 bases, with 5 bases between them. The CDR3 consists of 13 residues. CDR3 amino acids: CASSPSLSYEQYF. The CDR3 region has the DNA TGTGCCAGCTCACCATCCCTCTCCTACGAGCAGTACTTC.

The rearrangement uses TRBV27 and TRBJ1-2; 7 nucleotides line up with TRBD1. The CDR3 runs 14 residues. The V segment lost 4 bases and the J segment 8 bases; nucleotides outside the gene matches: 10. The germline gives CDR1 MNHEY, CDR2 SMNVEV (reference sequence). This CDR3 is CASSSHGDSQGYTF. The CDR3, as DNA: TGTGCCAGCAGTTCACACGGGGACAGTCAAGGCTACACCTTC.

This clone was detected only a few times. V is TRBV7-9 and J is TRBJ1-6, with 10 bases fitting TRBD1. The CDR3 length is 17 residues. The germline V gene encodes CDR1 SEHNR and CDR2 FQNEAQ (reference sequence). The ends lost 6 bases at V and 7 bases at J; junction bases unmatched: 12. This CDR3 is CASSSSRGTGANSPLHF. CDR3 coding DNA: TGTGCCAGCAGTTCAAGTAGGGGGACAGGGGCGAATTCACCCCTCCACTTT.

V is TRBV7-2 and J is TRBJ2-1; tentative D call: TRBD2 (5 bases). Germline CDR1 reads SGHTA; CDR2 reads FQGNSA. The CDR3 has 11 residues. Trimming left V 3 bases short and J 9 bases short, with 6 bases between. CDR3 coding DNA: TGTGCCAGCAGCTTGGGGAGTGAGCAGTTCTTC. Translation: CASSLGSEQFF.

The chain couples TRBV5-4 to TRBJ1-5; D is unresolved. CDR1 and CDR2 (germline): SGHNT, YYREEE (reference sequence). V gave up 4 bases and J gave up 4 bases, with 9 bases separating them. There are 13 residues in the CDR3. Here the CDR3 reads CASSRDYNQPQHF. The CDR3 nucleotides read TGTGCCAGCAGCCGAGACTATAATCAGCCCCAGCATTTT. The complete variable domain, with remaining parts taken from reference TRBV5-4 and TRBJ1-5, reads ETGVTQSPTHLIKTRGQQVTLRCSSQSGHNTVSWYQQALGQGPQFIFQYYREEENGRGNFPPRFSGLQFPNYSSELNVNALELDDSALYLCASSRDYNQPQHFGDGTRLSIL.

The chain recombines TRBV15 with TRBJ1-3; D is perhaps TRBD1 (6 bases). CDR1 is LNHNV, CDR2 YYDKDF, per germline (reference sequence). The CDR3 spans 16 residues. Trimming stripped 4 bases from V and 0 bases from J, with 13 bases between. CDR3 sequence reads: CATSKQTGASGNTIYF. The CDR3 bases are TGTGCCACCAGCAAGCAGACAGGAGCCTCTGGAAACACCATATATTTT.

This clone was seen a few times. CDR3 DNA: TGCGCCAGCAGCCTGTTGGTTACAGTCAAAAACATTCAGTACTTC. Translating it yields CASSLLVTVKNIQYF. The chain employs TRBV4-1 and TRBJ2-4, with D uncertain. Trimming pared 4 bases from V and 3 bases from J, leaving 13 bases between. This CDR3 spans 15 amino acids. Germline V gives CDR1 MGHRA, CDR2 YSYEKL.

The chain couples TRBV11-2 to TRBJ2-5, with 8 bases fitting TRBD2. The CDR3 sequence is 18 residues long. V shed 3 bases and J 2 bases; nucleotides not matched to a gene: 14. CDR1 SGHAT and CDR2 FQNNGV come from the germline V gene. This chain's CDR3 is CASSLTLVREAGQETQYF. DNA for the CDR3: TGTGCCAGCAGCTTGACCCTAGTGCGGGAGGCTGGGCAAGAGACCCAGTACTTC.

This chain links TRBV7-8 with TRBJ2-5; 16 bases agree with TRBD2. CDR3 length: 17 amino acids. The ends lost 1 base at V and 5 bases at J; junction bases unmatched: 4. Per the germline V gene, CDR1 is SGHVS and CDR2 is FQNEAQ. Here the CDR3 reads CASSLVGTSGREETQYF. DNA of the CDR3: TGTGCCAGCAGCTTAGTGGGGACTAGCGGGAGGGAGGAGACCCAGTACTTC.

The chain uses TRBV4-3 and TRBJ1-3, with no clear D. There are 17 residues in the CDR3. Germline-derived CDR1 and CDR2 are LGHNA and YSLEER. The ends were cut back, 0 bases at V and 0 bases at J, with 12 bases in the middle. CDR3 residues: CASSQETAAVSGNTIYF. CDR3 sequence (DNA): TGCGCCAGCAGCCAAGAGACCGCCGCGGTCTCTGGAAACACCATATATTTT.

The CDR3 sequence: CASSLDGPYEQYF. CDR3 DNA: TGTGCCAGCAGCTTAGATGGGCCCTACGAGCAGTACTTC. The chain couples TRBV11-2 to TRBJ2-7; D is undetermined. The V end was cut by 0 bases, the J end by 2 bases, with 5 bases between. The germline V gene encodes CDR1 SGHAT and CDR2 FQNNGV. This CDR3 has 13 residues.

V and J are TRBV7-2 and TRBJ2-3; TRBD1 matches 7 bases. Germline CDR1 and CDR2: SGHTA and FQGNSA. The ends lost 5 bases at V and 2 bases at J; junction bases unmatched: 7. The CDR3 extends over 15 amino acids. CDR3 amino acids: CASSPGQSSTDTQYF. In DNA, the CDR3 is TGTGCCAGCAGCCCGGGACAGTCCTCCACAGATACGCAGTATTTT.

This clone was picked up one time. The V gene is TRBV1, the J gene TRBJ1-4. TRBV1 counts as a pseudogene. The CDR3 has 16 amino acids. The DNA for the CDR3 is TGCACCAGCAGCCAAGTACCGTGGAGGACTAATGAAAAACTGTTTTTT. This sequence encodes CTSSQVPWRTNEKLFF.

DNA for the CDR3: TGTGCCAGCAGCAATGGGAGAGGGCAGGAGCTGTTTTTT. Amino acid sequence: CASSNGRGQELFF. This rearrangement joins TRBV5-4 to TRBJ2-2; maybe TRBD2 (5 bases). The V end lost 4 bases, the J end lost 10 bases, and 14 bases lay between the germline ends. The CDR3 loop spans 13 amino acids. Germline CDR1 reads SGHNT; CDR2 reads YYREEE (reference sequence).

The genes are TRBV27 and TRBJ1-1; possible D gene TRBD1, 5 bases. The germline gives CDR1 MNHEY, CDR2 SMNVEV (reference sequence). CDR3 size: 13 residues. Trimming left V 2 bases short and J 5 bases short, with 9 bases between. The CDR3 sequence is CASSLAGGTEAFF. The CDR3 bases are TGTGCCAGCAGTTTAGCCGGGGGAACTGAAGCTTTCTTT.

This chain links TRBV7-9 with TRBJ2-2, with 7 bases lining up with TRBD2. The CDR3 totals 16 residues. Germline-derived CDR1 and CDR2 are SEHNR and FQNEAQ (reference sequence). The trim removed 7 bases at V and 1 base at J, leaving 9 bases unmatched. In nucleotides, the CDR3 is TGTGCCAGCATCGGGCTAGCGGTTATGAACACCGGGGAGCTGTTTTTT. Translated: CASIGLAVMNTGELFF.

This clone has just one count. The chain couples TRBV7-9 to TRBJ1-2, with D unclear. Per germline, CDR1 SEHNR and CDR2 FQNEAQ (reference sequence). The V end was cut by 3 bases, the J end by 0 bases, with 11 bases between. The length of the CDR3 is 15 residues. This CDR3 is CASSFSQLANYGYTF. The CDR3 DNA reads as TGTGCCAGCAGCTTTTCACAGTTAGCTAACTATGGCTACACCTTC.

The chain is built from TRBV2 and TRBJ2-3; TRBD2 might be the D (6 bases). The CDR3 loop spans 16 amino acids. Germline CDR1 reads SNHLY; CDR2 reads FYNNEI. V dropped 0 bases and J dropped 2 bases, with 12 bases sitting between them. The chain's CDR3 is CASSEAGWGDTDTQYF. CDR3 DNA: TGTGCCAGCAGTGAAGCAGGGTGGGGGGACACAGATACGCAGTATTTT.

The chain carries TRBV6-5 and TRBJ2-5; no clear D gene. V was trimmed by 7 bases and J by 5 bases, leaving 11 bases between them. Germline CDR1 is MNHEY and CDR2 is SVGAGI. This CDR3 region has 12 residues. The CDR3 spells CASNPPRETQYF. The CDR3 DNA is TGTGCCAGCAATCCTCCCCGTGAGACCCAGTACTTC.

The rearrangement links TRBV7-9 to TRBJ2-7, with 11 bases aligning to TRBD2. Germline V gives CDR1 SEHNR, CDR2 FQNEAQ (reference sequence). Trimming cost V 5 bases and J 7 bases; bases outside gene matches: 13. The CDR3 has 16 residues. The CDR3 sequence is CASSPRMTSGVWEQYF. The CDR3 DNA sequence: TGTGCCAGCAGCCCACGGATGACTAGCGGGGTATGGGAGCAGTACTTC.

The rearrangement uses TRBV2 and TRBJ2-1, with 10 bases identical to TRBD2. Germline CDR1 reads SNHLY; CDR2 reads FYNNEI. There are 14 residues in the CDR3. The V gene end was trimmed by 7 bases and the J gene end by 6 bases; junction bases not matched to a gene: 6. The CDR3 DNA reads as TGTGCCAGCACAACAGCGGGGGGGGTCAATGAGCAGTTCTTC. As protein: CASTTAGGVNEQFF.

The chain couples TRBV18 to TRBJ2-2; TRBD2 matches 7 bases. The J segment lost 5 bases and the V segment lost 2 bases, leaving 17 bases of the junction unmatched. CDR1 and CDR2 (germline): KGHSH, LQKENI. This CDR3 contains 19 residues. CDR3 DNA sequence: TGTGCCAGCTCACCATTTAAGGCAGCTGGGACTAAACGAACCGGGGAGCTGTTTTTT. This translates into CASSPFKAAGTKRTGELFF.

The rearrangement links TRBV2 to TRBJ1-1; 9 bases are shared with TRBD1. The V segment lost 8 bases and the J segment 3 bases; nucleotides outside the gene matches: 4. This CDR3 contains 13 residues. CDR1 SNHLY and CDR2 FYNNEI come from the germline V gene. This CDR3 is CASLRDRDTEAFF. The CDR3 nucleotides are TGTGCCAGCCTCCGGGACAGGGACACTGAAGCTTTCTTT.